One sample yielded the 16 T cell receptor beta chains listed below, sequenced in a study of regulatory T cells in long-lasting Graves disease. Stated time point: newly diagnosed GD, antithyroid drugs for less than 3 months. The authors made the TCR library using RNA they extracted from PBMCs. Relying on iRepertoire HTBI primers and Arm-PCR of CDR3 regions, the team built TCR beta libraries. TCRdb re-derived calls from the multiplex PCR reads in MiXCR, one entry per CDR3 protein. The sample gives approximately 480,000 distinct CDR3 sequences, roughly 16% of which show up once; 12% is in the top ten. These same records also appear under a second study, on T cells in Graves' hyperthyroidism and ophthalmopathy.

This specimen consisted of peripheral blood mononuclear cells (PBMCs), obtained at new diagnosis, from a patient treated with antithyroid drugs. These TCRs come from a man aged 35-49 years with Graves disease.

V is TRBV6-9 and J is TRBJ1-2; 9 nucleotides match TRBD1. Germline CDR1 and CDR2: MNHGY and SVAAGI. This CDR3 region has 15 residues. With V trimmed by 2 bases and J by 7 bases, 8 bases remained unmatched. The CDR3 DNA sequence: TGTGCCAGCAGTTATCTTACAGGGGGCGTTGGTGGCTACACCTTC. Protein product: CASSYLTGGVGGYTF.

The table lists this clonotype with a few counts. The chain links TRBV28 to TRBJ2-7, with 11 bases identical to TRBD1. This CDR3 is built from 15 residues. Germline V gene lookup returns CDR1 MDHEN and CDR2 SYDVKM. V was pared by 6 bases and J by 4 bases, with 8 bases of the junction left unmatched. The CDR3 nucleotides read TGTGCCAGCAGCGCCCCGGGACAGGGGGAATACGAGCAGTACTTC. Its protein is CASSAPGQGEYEQYF.

V is TRBV20-1 and J is TRBJ2-5, with a weak D call TRBD1 (6 bases). The V gene lost 2 bases and the J gene lost 5 bases, with 12 bases spanning the gap. Germline CDR1 is DFQATT and CDR2 is SNEGSKA (reference sequence). The CDR3 has 13 residues. For the CDR3, the DNA is TGCAGTGCTAGATCGGGACATGTGGAGACCCAGTACTTC. Translation: CSARSGHVETQYF.

This clonotype has a count of ten or more. The chain carries TRBV7-2 and TRBJ2-7, with a tentative D call TRBD2 (7 bases). This CDR3 is 17 amino acids long. Germline loops: CDR1 SGHTA, CDR2 FQGNSA. V was cut by 2 bases and J by 0 bases, with 17 bases left in between. DNA for the CDR3: TGTGCCAGCAGCTTACCGGGGGGACATCCGAGCTCCTACGAGCAGTACTTC. Protein sequence: CASSLPGGHPSSYEQYF.

V and J are TRBV19 and TRBJ1-1; 8 bases match TRBD1. V shed 7 bases, J shed 4 bases, and the junction held 5 bases outside the gene matches. This CDR3 region has 13 residues. Per the germline V gene, CDR1 is LNHDA and CDR2 is SQIVND (reference sequence). The CDR3 sequence is CASTGQGFTEAFF. As DNA, the CDR3 is TGTGCCAGTACCGGACAGGGTTTCACTGAAGCTTTCTTT.

This clonotype was found many times. The chain joins TRBV14 to TRBJ2-1; perhaps TRBD2 as D (6 bases). Germline CDR1 is SGHDN and CDR2 is FVKESK. V was clipped by 5 bases and J by 7 bases, with 21 bases between them. This CDR3 is 16 amino acids long. The CDR3 loop reads CASSFGGDVFQNEQFF. The CDR3 bases are TGTGCCAGCAGCTTTGGAGGGGACGTATTTCAGAATGAGCAGTTCTTC.

J is TRBJ2-1 and V is TRBV30; 8 bases agree with TRBD1. The germline CDR1 and CDR2 sequences are GTSNPN and SVGIG (reference sequence). Trimming cost V 6 bases and J 4 bases; bases outside gene matches: 5. The CDR3 runs to 13 residues. The CDR3 region is CACSGTGYNEQFF. CDR3 nucleotides: TGTGCCTGCTCCGGGACAGGATACAATGAGCAGTTCTTC.

This clonotype was seen a few times. The rearrangement uses TRBV10-3 and TRBJ2-1, with D perhaps TRBD1 (5 bases). The germline CDR1 and CDR2 sequences are ENHRY and SYGVKD. V dropped 6 bases and J dropped 1 base, with 13 bases sitting between them. The CDR3 is 15 amino acids. The CDR3 nucleotides read TGTGCCATCAGGCGAAGGGGTTCTTCCTACAATGAGCAGTTCTTC. Encoded protein: CAIRRRGSSYNEQFF.

Of note for this clonotype: This could be a read error, since a much larger clone is one nucleotide away. V usage is TRBV5-1 and J usage is TRBJ2-7; 9 bases are shared with TRBD1. This CDR3 spans 16 amino acids. From germline, CDR1 is SGHRS and CDR2 YFSETQ. V was clipped by 2 bases and J by 3 bases; unmatched bases: 9. In DNA, the CDR3 is TGCGCCAGCAGCTTTACCGGGACAGGGCCGAACTACGAGCAGTACTTC. This encodes CASSFTGTGPNYEQYF.

This clonotype occurred many times. The V call is TRBV20-1, the J call TRBJ1-5; TRBD1 agrees at 7 bases. The CDR3 has 13 residues. Germline CDR1 reads DFQATT; CDR2 reads SNEGSKA (reference sequence). The J segment lost 3 bases and the V segment lost 5 bases, leaving 4 bases of the junction unmatched. This CDR3 reads CSAVQGSNQPQHF. In nucleotides, the CDR3 is TGCAGTGCTGTACAGGGGTCCAATCAGCCCCAGCATTTT.

A few counts support this clonotype. V gene TRBV6-2 or TRBV6-3 combines with J gene TRBJ1-2; D is uncertain. V dropped 2 bases and J dropped 4 bases, with 20 bases sitting between them. The CDR3 length is 17 residues. The V gene's germline CDR1 is MNHEY and CDR2 SVGEGT. CDR3 in DNA: TGTGCCAGCAGTTACGGTGTTGTGGGGAGTGACGGCTATGGCTACACCTTC. Translating it yields CASSYGVVGSDGYGYTF.

At least ten counts were recorded for this clonotype. The chain combines TRBV28 with TRBJ2-3; TRBD2 matches 10 bases. The germline V gene encodes CDR1 MDHEN and CDR2 SYDVKM. Trimming cost V 4 bases and J 3 bases; bases outside gene matches: 10. This CDR3 has 17 residues. The CDR3 coding sequence is TGTGCCAGCAGTTCCCCTGCTAGCGGGAGTGGGACAGATACGCAGTATTTT. Amino acid sequence: CASSSPASGSGTDTQYF.

The chain is built from TRBV7-8 and TRBJ1-1, with 8 nucleotides matching TRBD1. The V segment lost 5 bases and the J segment 3 bases; nucleotides outside the gene matches: 8. Germline V gene sequence: CDR1 SGHVS, CDR2 FQNEAQ. The CDR3 is 15 residues long. The CDR3 sequence is CASSTRTGLDTEAFF. In DNA, the CDR3 is TGTGCCAGCAGCACAAGGACAGGGTTGGACACTGAAGCTTTCTTT.

Only a few counts were recorded for this clonotype. V gene TRBV12-3 or TRBV12-4 combines with J gene TRBJ1-1, with 9 bases fitting TRBD1. The CDR3 spans 16 residues. With 6 bases clipped from V and 1 base from J, the junction kept 9 bases outside the gene matches. The CDR3 loop reads CASRNPDRGPNTEAFF. CDR3 nucleotide sequence: TGTGCCAGCAGAAACCCGGACAGGGGCCCGAACACTGAAGCTTTCTTT.

The table lists this clonotype with a few counts. The CDR3 DNA reads as TGTGCCAGCAGCCCGGGACTAGTCACAAACACCGGGGAGCTGTTTTTT. Its protein is CASSPGLVTNTGELFF. The rearrangement links TRBV5-4 to TRBJ2-2, with TRBD2 identical over 8 bases. Germline V gene sequence: CDR1 SGHNT, CDR2 YYREEE (reference sequence). The CDR3 is 16 residues long. The junction had 7 bases not matched to a gene; V was cut back by 4 bases and J by 2 bases.

This clonotype came up many times. V and J are TRBV28 and TRBJ2-1; 7 nucleotides match TRBD2. Germline trimming cut 5 bases from V and 4 bases from J; bases unmatched to any gene: 11. Germline V gene lookup returns CDR1 MDHEN and CDR2 SYDVKM. CDR3 length equals 16 residues. CDR3 coding DNA: TGTGCCAGCAGTGAGTCTCTAGCGGAAAGATACAATGAGCAGTTCTTC. It is translated as CASSESLAERYNEQFF.